Included here is one T cell receptor beta chain sequence, with context. Its antigen target is currently unknown. No base qualities exist here, and no much larger clone lies one base off it. This entry is derived from a study of T cell changes during pregnancy in multiple sclerosis (dated by TCRdb to the late 2010s). For context, the study as a whole: In women with multiple sclerosis, the researchers looked at how the T cell repertoire shifted as pregnancy progressed.

Receptor amplification or capture employed the immunoSEQ multiplex PCR assay. As stored in TCRdb, this immuneACCESS dataset retains in-frame rearrangements with V and J assigned. A fraction of the clones does not appear; measured against another copy, unresolved V genes explain less than half of the discrepancy, and the remainder lacks a known reason. For this sample there are some 68,000 clones; roughly nine tenths appear just once. The ten most abundant clones make up roughly 1.3% of the sample. Per the germline V gene, SGHTA is the CDR1 and FQGNSA is the CDR2. V lost 3 bases and J lost 2 bases; the stretch between them is 11 bases long. From the cysteine through the phenylalanine, the CDR3 covers 15 amino acids. Only CDR3 DNA remains: 45 bases, in frame from the first base.

This sequence was found in a female donor in good health, enrolled as a control in a pregnancy study. Source: peripheral blood, taken in the second trimester of pregnancy. This chain is built from TRBV7-2 and TRBJ1-3; a confident D gene designation cannot be given. The DNA reads TGTGCCAGCAGCTTTTGGGCAGGCGCTGGAAACACCATATATTTT. Its coded protein is CASSFWAGAGNTIYF. The full variable domain, completed from the reference TRBV7-2 and TRBJ1-3 proteins outside the CDR3, reads GAGVSQSPSNKVTEKGKDVELRCDPISGHTALYWYRQSLGQGLEFLIYFQGNSAPDKSGLPSDRFSAERTGGSVSTLTIQRTQQEDSAVYLCASSFWAGAGNTIYFGEGSWLTVV.